The 10 T cell receptor beta chains reported below all come from one sample, sequenced in a study of T cells in Graves' hyperthyroidism and ophthalmopathy (dated by TCRdb to between 2018 and 2021). Preparation of the library involved multiplex PCR. Sequencing relied on an Illumina HiSeq 2000. The TCR beta CDR3 regions were amplified from the RNA transcripts. The TCR CDR3 was subjected to a first round of RT-PCR using the HTBI primer set and the Qiagen OneStep RT-PCR kit. TCRdb reworked the public reads: Q25 trimming with fastp, MiXCR clone assembly, productive beta chains retained. Identical CDR3 protein sequences are pooled into one entry, listed with their most common genes and DNA. The sample includes some 620,000 distinct CDR3 sequences, with 15% to 20% observed a single time. Together, the top ten hold 3.8% of the sample. Sequencing used blood. Every receptor here comes from a woman aged 30 to 39 with Graves' hyperthyroidism.

This clonotype was observed at least ten times. The chain has TRBV12-3 or TRBV12-4 and TRBJ2-5, with TRBD1 as a possible D gene (5 bases). V lost 2 bases to trimming and J lost 2 bases, with 6 bases between them. CDR3 length: 13 residues. CDR3 residues: CASSLRQQETQYF. CDR3 coding DNA: TGTGCCAGCAGTTTAAGACAGCAAGAGACCCAGTACTTC.

The sample holds many counts of this clonotype. V gene TRBV7-9 combines with J gene TRBJ2-1; 8 bases align to TRBD1. Trimming cost V 6 bases and J 5 bases; bases outside gene matches: 6. The CDR3 is 14 amino acids. The germline CDR1 and CDR2 sequences are SEHNR and FQNEAQ (reference sequence). CDR3 sequence reads: CASRPGTGHNEQFF. The CDR3 coding sequence is TGTGCCAGCAGACCCGGGACAGGTCACAATGAGCAGTTCTTC.

This clonotype was detected many times. J is TRBJ1-2 and V is TRBV19; 9 nucleotides agree with TRBD1. The germline V gene has CDR1 LNHDA and CDR2 SQIVND (reference sequence). This CDR3 comprises 15 residues. V was pared by 5 bases and J by 6 bases, with 10 bases of the junction left unmatched. The CDR3 here is CASSLTGGAINGYTF. The CDR3, as DNA: TGTGCCAGTAGTCTCACAGGGGGCGCAATCAATGGCTACACCTTC.

This clonotype was seen many times. The rearrangement uses TRBV28 and TRBJ2-1, with D possibly being TRBD2 (5 bases). CDR1 and CDR2 from the germline V gene are MDHEN and SYDVKM. Deletions cut 5 bases from V and 6 bases from J, with 17 bases between. CDR3 size: 15 residues. CDR3 in amino acids: CASSDTRATGNEQFF. CDR3 in DNA: TGTGCCAGCAGTGACACGAGGGCTACGGGCAATGAGCAGTTCTTC.

This clonotype was seen a handful of times. The V gene is TRBV5-6, the J gene TRBJ2-7, with D possibly being TRBD1 or TRBD2 (6 bases each). This CDR3 has 12 residues. From germline, CDR1 is SGHDT and CDR2 YYEEEE. Between the trimmed V and J ends, which lost 1 base and 11 bases, there was a span of 13 bases. The CDR3 here is CASSLFSGEEYF. In nucleotides, the CDR3 is TGTGCCAGCAGCTTGTTCTCAGGGGAGGAGTACTTC.

This chain connects TRBV12-3 or TRBV12-4 to TRBJ2-3, with a possible D match to TRBD2 (6 bases). This CDR3 spans 14 amino acids. Trimming removed 6 bases at V and 4 bases at J, with 14 bases between. In DNA, the CDR3 is TGTGCCAGCAGGACCTCGGGAGTACCAGATACGCAGTATTTT. Translation gives CASRTSGVPDTQYF.

As regards this clonotype: Being one base from a much bigger clone, this may be a read error. The genes are TRBV27 and TRBJ2-1; D is uncertain. Germline V gives CDR1 MNHEY, CDR2 SMNVEV (reference sequence). The CDR3 consists of 11 residues. CDR3 in DNA: TGTGTCAGCACCTATTACAATGAGCAGTTCTTC. The encoded protein is CVSTYYNEQFF.

At least ten counts were recorded for this clonotype. The chain links TRBV6-2 or TRBV6-3 to TRBJ2-7; TRBD2 agrees at 7 bases. The CDR3 is 14 amino acids. Germline V gene lookup returns CDR1 MNHEY and CDR2 SVGEGT. V trimming: 0 bases; J trimming: 9 bases; junction bases outside the gene matches: 8. The CDR3 coding sequence is TGTGCCAGCAGTTACTCAAGCGGGAAAGCTGTGCAGTACTTC. Protein sequence: CASSYSSGKAVQYF.

This CDR3 is CASSLARVNTEAFF. The CDR3 coding sequence is TGTGCCAGCAGCTTGGCCAGGGTAAACACTGAAGCTTTCTTT. The chain employs TRBV5-5 and TRBJ1-1; TRBD1 might be the D (5 bases). Trimming took 0 bases from V and 2 from J, leaving 8 bases between them. Germline CDR1 and CDR2: SGHKS and YYEKEE (reference sequence). CDR3 length: 14 amino acids.

This clonotype was observed a handful of times. The chain joins TRBV20-1 to TRBJ2-4; 9 bases fit TRBD1. Germline V gene lookup returns CDR1 DFQATT and CDR2 SNEGSKA (reference sequence). The ends lost 6 bases at V and 2 bases at J; junction bases unmatched: 8. The CDR3 is made up of 15 amino acids. CDR3 in DNA: TGCAGTGCCCCACGGGACAGGGCTACCAAAAACATTCAGTACTTC. Its protein product is CSAPRDRATKNIQYF.